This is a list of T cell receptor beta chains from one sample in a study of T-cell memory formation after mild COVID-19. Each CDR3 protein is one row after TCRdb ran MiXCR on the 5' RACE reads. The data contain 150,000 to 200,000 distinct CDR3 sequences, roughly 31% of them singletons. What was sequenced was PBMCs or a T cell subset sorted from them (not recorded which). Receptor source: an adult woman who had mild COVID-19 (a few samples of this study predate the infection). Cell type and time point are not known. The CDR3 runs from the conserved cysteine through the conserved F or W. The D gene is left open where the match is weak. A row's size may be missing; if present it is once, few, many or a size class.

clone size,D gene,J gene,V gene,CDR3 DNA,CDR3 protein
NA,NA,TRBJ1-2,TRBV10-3,TGTGCCATCAGTGAGTCTGGACAGAACTATGGCTACACCTTC,CAISESGQNYGYTF
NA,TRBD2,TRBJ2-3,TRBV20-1,TGCAGTGCTAGAGGGGGAATCAGCGGGGGCACAGATACGCAGTATTTT,CSARGGISGGTDTQYF
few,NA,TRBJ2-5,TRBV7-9,TGTGCCAGCAGCTTGAGTCCCGGTAGGACAGCCCAAGAGACCCAGTACTTC,CASSLSPGRTAQETQYF
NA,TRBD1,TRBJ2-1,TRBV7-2,TGTGCCAGCAGCATCGGGACAGGGGCTCCCCTCAACGAGCAGTTCTTC,CASSIGTGAPLNEQFF
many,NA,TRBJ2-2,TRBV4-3,TGCGCCAGCAGCCAAGATCTCCGCGGGTGGGGCGGGGAGCTGTTTTTT,CASSQDLRGWGGELFF
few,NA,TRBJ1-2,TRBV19,TGTGCCAGTAACTCCGTGGGGGGGCAGGGCAACTATGGCTACACCTTC,CASNSVGGQGNYGYTF
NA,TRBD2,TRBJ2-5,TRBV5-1,TGCGCCAGCAGCTTGCGGGGGGAAGGGGAGACCCAGTACTTC,CASSLRGEGETQYF
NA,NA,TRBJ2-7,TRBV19,TGTGCCACCCGTATAGGTGCGTACGAGCAGTACTTC,CATRIGAYEQYF
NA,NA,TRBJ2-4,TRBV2,TGTGCCGGGACCAGGTCACTAGCCAAAAACATTCAGTACTTC,CAGTRSLAKNIQYF
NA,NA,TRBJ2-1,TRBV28,TGTGCCAGCAGAAACGACGGTCCCAATGAGCAGTTCTTC,CASRNDGPNEQFF
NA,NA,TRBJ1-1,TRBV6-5,TGTGCCAGCAAAGGGCCGACCCTGAACACTGAAGCTTTCTTT,CASKGPTLNTEAFF
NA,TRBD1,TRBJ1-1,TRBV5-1,TGCGCCAGCAGCGACCCAGGGGGCTTGGGAGCTTTCTTT,CASSDPGGLGAFF
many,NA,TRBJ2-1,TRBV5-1,TGCGCCAGCAGTTACAATGAGCAGTTCTTC,CASSYNEQFF
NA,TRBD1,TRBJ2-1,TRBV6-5,TGTGCCAGCAAAAAGGGACAGGGCTTGAATGAGCAGTTCTTC,CASKKGQGLNEQFF
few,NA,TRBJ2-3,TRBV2,TGTGCCAGCAAAGGAACCACAGATACGCAGTATTTT,CASKGTTDTQYF
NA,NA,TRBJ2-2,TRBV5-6,TGTGCCAGCAGCCTCCCGGGACACAGAAACACCGGGGAGCTGTTTTTT,CASSLPGHRNTGELFF
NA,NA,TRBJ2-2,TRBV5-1,TGCGCCAGCAGCTCCGGGACTGCGAACACCGGGGAGCTGTTTTTT,CASSSGTANTGELFF
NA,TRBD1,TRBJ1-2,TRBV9,TGTGCCAGCAGCGGGGCCGGGACAGCTACCGGTGGGTATGGCTACACCTTC,CASSGAGTATGGYGYTF
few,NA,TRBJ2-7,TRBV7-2,TGTGCCAGCAGCTCTTACATGGATGAGCAGTACTTC,CASSSYMDEQYF
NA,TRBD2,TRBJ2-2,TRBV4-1,TGCGCCAGCAGCGACTTGGGGAGCGGGAGAAACACCGGGGAGCTGTTTTTT,CASSDLGSGRNTGELFF
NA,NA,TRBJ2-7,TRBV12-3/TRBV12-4,TGTGCCAGCAGTTTAGAGGGGCTGGGGGTCAACGAGCAGTACTTC,CASSLEGLGVNEQYF
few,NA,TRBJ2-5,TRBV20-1,TGCAGTGCTAGAGCTCGTTTACGGAGCGCGCCGCCAAAGCAAGAGACCCAGTACTTC,CSARARLRSAPPKQETQYF